The T cell receptor beta chain described here comes from a study of T-cell reconstitution after alpha-beta-depleted transplantation in children. Construction of the TCRbeta library involved unique molecular identifiers. Each CDR3 protein gets one entry after TCRdb re-called the PCR reads with MiXCR. The table records under 450,000 distinct CDR3 sequences, 10% to 15% of them present only once. The sample holds a few counts of this clonotype. Germline values: CDR1 SEHNR, CDR2 FQNEAQ (reference sequence). The V end was cut by 5 bases, the J end by 7 bases, with 18 bases between. The CDR3 runs 15 residues.

The sequence derives from a human donor who donated a stem cell graft to a child with Fanconi anemia. The source was PBMCs, collected from the stem cell graft. This rearrangement joins TRBV7-9 to TRBJ2-1, with D perhaps TRBD2 (7 bases). The DNA of the CDR3 is TGTGCCAGCAGCCGAGAGGGGGGGTTGTTGAATGAGCAGTTCTTC. This codes for CASSREGGLLNEQFF.